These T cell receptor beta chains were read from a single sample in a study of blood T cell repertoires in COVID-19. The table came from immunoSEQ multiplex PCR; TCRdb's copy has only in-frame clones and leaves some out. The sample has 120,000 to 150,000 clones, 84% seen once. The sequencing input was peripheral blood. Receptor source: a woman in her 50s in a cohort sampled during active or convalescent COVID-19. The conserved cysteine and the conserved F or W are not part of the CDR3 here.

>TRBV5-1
ASSPGGPTTNEKLF
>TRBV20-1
SASSMTGALTDTQY
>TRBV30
AWTDGASYEQY
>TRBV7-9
ASSLAHGDYGYT
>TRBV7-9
ASSPDPGQGALGYGYT
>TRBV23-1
ASSQCSDGNEQF
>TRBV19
ASSETRQGASTDTQY
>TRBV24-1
ATSDYYTGTSSSYNEQF
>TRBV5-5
ASSPRGEYDTEAF
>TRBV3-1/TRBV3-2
ASSQDFEGRWVDYGYT
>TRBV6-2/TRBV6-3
ASSPEGGINLEQF
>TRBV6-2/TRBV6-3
ASSYQERNNQPQH
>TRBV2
ARTGLASTDTQY
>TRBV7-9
ASSWLNTEAF
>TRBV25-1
ASSEVGENTEAF
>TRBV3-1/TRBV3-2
ASSPDGTSGLKTQY
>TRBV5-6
ASSLGPGSYT
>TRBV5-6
ASSFSGSSYNSPLH
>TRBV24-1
ATSDPGTEGAKNIQY
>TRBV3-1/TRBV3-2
ASSFQVNTEAF
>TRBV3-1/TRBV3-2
ASSLGGNSPLH
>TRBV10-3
AIRDRGVFANTGELF
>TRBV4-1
ASSQDGTVNSGNTIY
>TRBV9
ASSGDYYNTGELF
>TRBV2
ASSETSGVGEKLF